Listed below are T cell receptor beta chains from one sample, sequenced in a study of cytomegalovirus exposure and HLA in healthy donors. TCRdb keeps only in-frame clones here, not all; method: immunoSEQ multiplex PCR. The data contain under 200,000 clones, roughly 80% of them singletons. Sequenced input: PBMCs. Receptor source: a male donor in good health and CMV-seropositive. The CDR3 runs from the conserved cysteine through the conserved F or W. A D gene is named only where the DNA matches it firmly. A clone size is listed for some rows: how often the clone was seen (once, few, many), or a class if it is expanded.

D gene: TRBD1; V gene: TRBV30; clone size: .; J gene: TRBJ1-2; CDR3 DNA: TGTGCCTGGAAGGACAGGGGGTTCTATGGCTACACCTTC; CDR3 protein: CAWKDRGFYGYTF
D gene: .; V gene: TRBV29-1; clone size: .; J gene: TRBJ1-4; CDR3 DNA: TGCAGCGTTGCGGTCAGGCATAATGAAAAACTGTTTTTT; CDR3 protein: CSVAVRHNEKLFF
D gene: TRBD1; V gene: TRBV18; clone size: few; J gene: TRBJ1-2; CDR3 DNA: TGTGCCAGCTCACCAAGGGACAGAGACTATGGCTACACCTTC; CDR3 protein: CASSPRDRDYGYTF
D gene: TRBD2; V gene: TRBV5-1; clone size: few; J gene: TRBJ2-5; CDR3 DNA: TGCGCCAGCAGCCTCCTGGGGAGTAGCGGGGGGACTCCACAAGAGACCCAGTACTTC; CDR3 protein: CASSLLGSSGGTPQETQYF
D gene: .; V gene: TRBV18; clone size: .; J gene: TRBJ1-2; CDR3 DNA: TGTGCCAGCTACCAGACCCAGGGCTACTATGGCTACACCTTC; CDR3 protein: CASYQTQGYYGYTF
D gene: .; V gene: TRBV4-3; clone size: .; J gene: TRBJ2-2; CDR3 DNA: TGCGCCAGCAGCCAAGACTATGGTGACAGTACCGGGGAGCTGTTTTTT; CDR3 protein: CASSQDYGDSTGELFF
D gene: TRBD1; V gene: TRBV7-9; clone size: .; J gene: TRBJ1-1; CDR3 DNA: TGTGCCAGCAGCCTAACCACCGGGACAGGGAACACTGAAGCTTTCTTT; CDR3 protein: CASSLTTGTGNTEAFF
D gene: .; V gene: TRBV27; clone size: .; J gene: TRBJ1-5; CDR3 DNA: TGTGCCAGCAGTTTAATGGGGGGGATCAATCAGCCCCAGCATTTT; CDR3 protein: CASSLMGGINQPQHF
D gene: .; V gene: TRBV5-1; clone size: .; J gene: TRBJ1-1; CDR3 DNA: TGCGCCAGCAGCTTGCCCAGGAACACTGAAGCTTTCTTT; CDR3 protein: CASSLPRNTEAFF
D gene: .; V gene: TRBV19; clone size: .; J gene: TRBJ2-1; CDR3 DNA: TGTGCCAGTATAGGGGGAAGCTCCTACAATGAGCAGTTCTTC; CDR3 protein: CASIGGSSYNEQFF
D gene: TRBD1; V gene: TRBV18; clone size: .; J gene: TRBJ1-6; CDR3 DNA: TGTGCCAGCTCATTTGGACAGGTGGGTTCACCCCTCCACTTT; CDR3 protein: CASSFGQVGSPLHF
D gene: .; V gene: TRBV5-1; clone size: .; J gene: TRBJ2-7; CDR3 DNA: TGCGCCAGCAGCTTGGGACCGACAGCCTCCTACGAGCAGTACTTC; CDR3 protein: CASSLGPTASYEQYF
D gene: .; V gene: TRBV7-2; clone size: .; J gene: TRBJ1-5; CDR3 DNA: TGTGCCAGCAGCTCCGACCAGGGTCAGCCCCAGCATTTT; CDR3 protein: CASSSDQGQPQHF
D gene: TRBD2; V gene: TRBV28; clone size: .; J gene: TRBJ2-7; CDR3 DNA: TGTGCCAGCAGTCCGATAGCGGGAGGGCCCCCGCAGTACTTC; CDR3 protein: CASSPIAGGPPQYF
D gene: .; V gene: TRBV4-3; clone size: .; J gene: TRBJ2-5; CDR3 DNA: TGCGCCAGCAGCCAAGGTCAGGCGTACCAAGAGACCCAGTACTTC; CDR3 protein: CASSQGQAYQETQYF
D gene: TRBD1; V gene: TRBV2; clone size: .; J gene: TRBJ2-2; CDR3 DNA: TGTGCCAGCAGTGGACAGGGCACCGGGGAGCTGTTTTTT; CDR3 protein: CASSGQGTGELFF
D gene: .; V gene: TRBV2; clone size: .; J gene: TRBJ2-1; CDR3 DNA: TGTGCCAGCATCCCAAGGAGGAATGAGCAGTTCTTC; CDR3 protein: CASIPRRNEQFF
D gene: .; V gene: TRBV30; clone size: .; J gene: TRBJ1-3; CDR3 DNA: TGTGCCCAAGACCGTGGGCCAGGAAACACCATATATTTT; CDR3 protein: CAQDRGPGNTIYF
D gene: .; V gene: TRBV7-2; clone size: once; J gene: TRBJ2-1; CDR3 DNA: TGTGCCAGCAGATCACAGGGATTTTTTGGCAATGAGCAGTTCTTC; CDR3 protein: CASRSQGFFGNEQFF
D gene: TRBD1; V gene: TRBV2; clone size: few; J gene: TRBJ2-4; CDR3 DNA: TGTGCCAGCATCTGGGGACAGGGATTAGCCAAAAACATTCAGTACTTC; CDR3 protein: CASIWGQGLAKNIQYF
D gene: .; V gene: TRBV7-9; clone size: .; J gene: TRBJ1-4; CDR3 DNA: TGTGCCAGCAGCTTAGGCCGCGGTACTAATGAAAAACTGTTTTTT; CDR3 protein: CASSLGRGTNEKLFF
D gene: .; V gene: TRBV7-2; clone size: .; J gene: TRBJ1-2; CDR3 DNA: TGTGCCAGCAGCCCCGTGGGAGGGCTGGTTGGGGATGGCTACACCTTC; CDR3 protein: CASSPVGGLVGDGYTF
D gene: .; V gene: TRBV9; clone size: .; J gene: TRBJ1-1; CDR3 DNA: TGTGCCAGCAGCGTAGCTGGGGGGGGGCTGGGGGACACTGAAGCTTTCTTT; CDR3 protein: CASSVAGGGLGDTEAFF
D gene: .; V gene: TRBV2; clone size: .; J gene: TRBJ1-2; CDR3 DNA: TGTGCCAGCAGTGAAGGGCAGGTTATCTATGGCTACACCTTC; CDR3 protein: CASSEGQVIYGYTF
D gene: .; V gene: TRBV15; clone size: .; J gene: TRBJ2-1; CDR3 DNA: TGTGCCACCAGCAGAAGCGGAAGCTCCTACAATGAGCAGTTCTTC; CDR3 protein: CATSRSGSSYNEQFF
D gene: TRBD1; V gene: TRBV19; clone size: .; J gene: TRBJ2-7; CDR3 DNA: TGTGCCAGTAGTATAGAAACAGGGGCCTCCTACGAGCAGTACTTC; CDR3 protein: CASSIETGASYEQYF
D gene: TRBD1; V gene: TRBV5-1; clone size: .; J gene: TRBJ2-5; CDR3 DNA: TGCGCCAGCAGCCCCAGGGACAGCCTGATTTCGGAGACCCAGTACTTC; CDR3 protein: CASSPRDSLISETQYF
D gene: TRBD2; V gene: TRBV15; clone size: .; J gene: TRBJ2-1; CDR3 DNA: TGTGCCACCAGCGCGACTAGCGGGAGGGCCCGGCGCAATGAGCAGTTCTTC; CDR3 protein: CATSATSGRARRNEQFF